This T cell receptor (beta chain) emerged from a study of glioma-infiltrating T cells after dendritic cell vaccination (dated by TCRdb to about 2016). Regarding the study in general: Of the approximately 15 glioblastoma patients in the cohort, all drawn from Phase I and II dendritic cell vaccination trials, 9 were newly diagnosed and 6 had recurrent disease. The vaccine was prepared from monocyte-derived dendritic cells that were cultured for roughly 7 days with IL-4 and GM-CSF and then pulsed overnight with autologous tumor lysate. Between the early 2000s and the early 2010s, patients were given autologous tumor lysate-pulsed dendritic cell vaccination. Deep sequencing of TCR beta CDR3 regions was used to quantify tumor-infiltrating lymphocyte content and compare tumor and blood repertoires in dendritic cell-vaccinated glioblastoma patients. Patients received three intradermal dendritic cell vaccine injections at biweekly intervals in the arm below the axilla. Survival after dendritic cell vaccination was correlated with TCR sequencing metrics such as TIL content and the overlap between tumor and blood repertoires. Points the paper makes about the study in general: The three-group TCR overlap response model was described as speculative and requiring prospective validation. Longer time to progression and overall survival after dendritic cell vaccination were predicted by higher estimated pretreatment TIL content. The cohort was small and heterogeneous, with few patients having full blood and tumor sets and even fewer initial-recurrent tumor pairs. No direct relationship between TCR clonality and survival was found, suggesting that a diverse polyclonal response may matter.

Per the publication, the time point label means: after dendritic cell vaccination, including at tumor progression/relapse. To be selected, patients needed enough residual fresh-frozen tumor tissue and more than two years of available survival data. None of the glioblastoma patients carried an isocitrate dehydrogenase mutation, although molecular status otherwise varied. PBMC were collected before vaccination, two weeks after the third vaccination, and at tumor progression when it occurred. Genomic DNA was extracted with the Qiagen DNeasy Blood extraction Kit. At the junction V is shortened by 1 base and J by 6 bases, with 6 bases in between. CDR1 and CDR2, per the germline V gene, are SGHNT and YENEEA. The CDR3 holds 12 amino acids from the cysteine to the phenylalanine. Left in the record is the CDR3 DNA by itself, 36 bases read in frame from the first base. A remark on this clone: There is no known antigen for this receptor. The sample holds no much larger clone one base away, and base qualities are not on file.

TCRB CDR3 regions were amplified from approximately 2 ug genomic DNA, or all available DNA if less, using the immunoSEQ assay. For multiplex PCR, 60 forward primers for TCR V beta segments and 13 reverse primers for J beta segments were used. Synthetic control templates were spiked into each sample at limiting dilution to estimate reads per starting template. The Illumina HiSeq System generated sequencing reads of 87 bp. The paper's processing steps were these. To remove PCR and sequencing errors, closely related sequences were merged with a nearest neighbor algorithm. TCR overlap was measured as the percentage of unique tumor TCR beta sequences that were also present in the peripheral blood of the same patient. The source is immuneACCESS, and TCRdb retained only in-frame sequences with V and J called. Part of the clones is not carried over; for the studies checked, unresolved V genes explain less than half of this, and the remainder is unexplained. V and J calls plus clone size are reproduced from that table; the DNA served to infer D and trimming. This sample has tens of thousands of clones in its table, and about four fifths of those were observed once. The biggest ten clones account for around a sixth of the sample.

Recombination joined TRBV11-3 with TRBJ1-2, with a tentative D gene TRBD1 over 6 matching bases. Sequenced material: blood, taken after dendritic cell vaccination. The sequence was collected from a human donor with glioblastoma. The CDR3 region has the sequence CASSLGQDGYTF. The sequenced DNA is TGTGCCAGCAGCTTAGGACAGGATGGCTACACCTTC.